The source of this T cell receptor (beta chain) is a study of CD8 T cells in ankylosing spondylitis. Whole-study findings and limits: Disease-associated clonotypes exhibited CD8+ identity and were relatively infrequent in peripheral blood. Previous work reported some of these motif variants in the synovial fluid and blood of reactive arthritis.

TCRdb re-analysed the 5' RACE reads in MiXCR, keeping a single row per CDR3 protein. The table has 240,000 or so distinct CDR3 sequences, over 8.5% seen once. This clonotype occurred many times. The antigen remains unidentified. One end of the junction fails to match germline, which may point to a read error. From germline, CDR1 is SGHNT and CDR2 YYREEE (reference sequence). The CDR3 is made up of 13 amino acids. This sequence was found in a male donor with ankylosing spondylitis or in good health (not recorded which). V is TRBV5-4 and J is TRBJ1-4, with D uncertain. Sequenced sample: blood, either unsorted or a sorted T cell fraction (not recorded which). CDR3 bases: TGTGCCAGCAATTCGGACCCCGATGATTCTCTGATTTTT. Amino acids: CASNSDPDDSLIF.